These 30 T cell receptor beta chains share one sample of origin, sequenced in a study of T-cell memory formation after mild COVID-19. TCRdb re-called the 5' RACE reads through MiXCR, storing one row per CDR3 protein. The table records around 250,000 distinct CDR3 sequences, 15% to 20% of them present only once. The sample comprised PBMCs or a T cell subset sorted from them (not recorded which). The source of these receptors is a man aged 18-30 years who had mild COVID-19 (a few samples of this study predate the infection). Cell type and time point are not known.

This clonotype was found many times. The chain has TRBV6-5 and TRBJ2-2; no clear D. The V gene lost 0 bases and the J gene lost 6 bases, with 8 bases spanning the gap. Germline assignment: CDR1 MNHEY and CDR2 SVGAGI. The CDR3 extends over 14 amino acids. As DNA, the CDR3 is TGTGCCAGCAGTTACTCCCCGAAGGCCGGGGAGCTGTTTTTT. Protein sequence: CASSYSPKAGELFF.

This clonotype occurred a few times. The chain uses TRBV6-2 or TRBV6-3 and TRBJ2-3, with 8 bases that match TRBD2. The CDR3 runs to 14 residues. V trimming: 6 bases; J trimming: 4 bases; junction bases outside the gene matches: 6. The germline V gene has CDR1 MNHEY and CDR2 SVGEGT. Here the CDR3 reads CASSPGGAADTQYF. Written as DNA, the CDR3 is TGTGCCAGCAGCCCCGGGGGGGCGGCAGATACGCAGTATTTT.

This clonotype was detected a few times. The chain joins TRBV7-9 to TRBJ1-3, with no clear D. V lost 3 bases, J lost 2 bases, and 5 bases lay in between. This CDR3 region has 13 residues. CDR1 SEHNR and CDR2 FQNEAQ come from the germline V gene (reference sequence). CDR3 protein: CASSLTTGNTIYF. CDR3 sequence (DNA): TGTGCCAGCAGCTTGACGACTGGAAACACCATATATTTT.

This clonotype showed up just once. V is TRBV7-2 and J is TRBJ1-5; no clear D gene. CDR1 and CDR2 from the germline V gene are SGHTA and FQGNSA. CDR3 length: 15 residues. The V and J ends lost 5 bases and 1 base respectively, with 12 bases between them. The CDR3 here is CASSDRPGSNQPQHF. The CDR3 nucleotides are TGTGCCAGCAGCGATCGGCCTGGGAGCAATCAGCCCCAGCATTTT.

V usage is TRBV6-4 and J usage is TRBJ2-1; possibly TRBD2 for D (5 bases). Germline V gene sequence: CDR1 MRHNA, CDR2 SNTAGT. The CDR3 has 14 residues. V was shortened by 3 bases and J by 4 bases, with 10 bases between the two germline ends. CDR3 sequence: CASSEGGFYNEQFF. The CDR3 DNA sequence: TGTGCCAGCAGTGAAGGAGGATTTTACAATGAGCAGTTCTTC.

This clonotype was observed a few times. The rearrangement uses TRBV29-1 and TRBJ2-7; TRBD1 matches at 8 bases. This CDR3 is 13 amino acids long. V shed 1 base, J shed 6 bases, and the junction held 5 bases outside the gene matches. Germline V gene data show CDR1 as SQVTM and CDR2 as ANQGSEA. The DNA of the CDR3 is TGCAGCGTTGAAGCGGGCAGGGGGCTCGAGCAGTACTTC. This gives the protein CSVEAGRGLEQYF.

The chain links TRBV9 to TRBJ2-1; 8 nucleotides agree with TRBD2. V trimming: 4 bases; J trimming: 2 bases; junction bases outside the gene matches: 5. CDR1 is SGDLS, CDR2 YYNGEE, per germline. There are 15 residues in the CDR3. The CDR3 bases are TGTGCCAGCAGCACCCGGGGGGGAACCTACAATGAGCAGTTCTTC. Protein product: CASSTRGGTYNEQFF.

The rearrangement joins TRBV4-2 to TRBJ2-2; 7 positions agree with TRBD1. CDR1 LGHNA and CDR2 YNFKEQ come from the germline V gene. Trimming at V came to 3 bases and at J to 2 bases, leaving 9 bases not matched to a gene. The CDR3 spans 17 residues. CDR3 region: CASSQGTDQTNTGELFF. DNA for the CDR3: TGTGCCAGCAGCCAGGGGACAGATCAAACTAACACCGGGGAGCTGTTTTTT.

Notes on this clonotype: The junction shows a germline mismatch at one end, possibly a read error. The gene calls are TRBV6-2 or TRBV6-3 and TRBJ2-7, with D possibly called TRBD1 or TRBD2 (5 bases each). Looked up from germline, CDR1 is MNHEY and CDR2 is SVGEGT. This CDR3 is built from 13 residues. The CDR3 here is CSSSYGTGYEQYF. Here the CDR3 DNA reads TGTTCCAGCAGTTACGGGACGGGCTACGAGCAGTACTTC.

This clonotype showed up many times. V gene TRBV7-2 combines with J gene TRBJ2-5, with 12 nucleotides matching TRBD1. The CDR3 runs 18 residues. Trimming at V came to 5 bases and at J to 5 bases, leaving 15 bases not matched to a gene. Germline CDR1 SGHTA, CDR2 FQGNSA. The CDR3 nucleotides are TGTGCCAGCAGCCTTTACCTCGGGACAGGGGGCCTGCTGGAGACCCAGTACTTC. Translating it yields CASSLYLGTGGLLETQYF.

The V and J genes are TRBV4-2 and TRBJ2-2; no definite D call. The CDR3 sequence is 15 residues long. The germline V gene encodes CDR1 LGHNA and CDR2 YNFKEQ. V lost 1 base and J lost 4, with 10 bases in between. CDR3 coding DNA: TGTGCCAGCAGCCAAGTAGCTAGTAGCACCGGGGAGCTGTTTTTT. Residues: CASSQVASSTGELFF.

The table lists this clonotype with a few counts. V gene TRBV15 combines with J gene TRBJ2-7; 7 nucleotides agree with TRBD2. V shed 5 bases, J shed 3 bases, and the junction held 4 bases outside the gene matches. CDR1 is LNHNV and CDR2 is YYDKDF in the germline V gene (reference sequence). The CDR3 runs to 13 residues. The CDR3 region is CATSAGEGYEQYF. DNA of the CDR3: TGTGCCACCAGCGCCGGGGAGGGCTACGAGCAGTACTTC.

This clonotype appeared a few times. The rearrangement uses TRBV5-1 and TRBJ1-1; unclear D gene. This CDR3 comprises 15 residues. Trimming removed 0 bases from V and 4 bases from J, with 13 bases in between. Germline assignment: CDR1 SGHRS and CDR2 YFSETQ. Here the CDR3 DNA reads TGCGCCAGCAGCTTGGGGAGCGTGGTGGGCACTGAAGCTTTCTTT. It translates to CASSLGSVVGTEAFF. Complete variable domain (other parts from reference TRBV5-1 and TRBJ1-1): KAGVTQTPRYLIKTRGQQVTLSCSPISGHRSVSWYQQTPGQGLQFLFEYFSETQRNKGNFPGRFSGRQFSNSRSEMNVSTLELGDSALYLCASSLGSVVGTEAFFGQGTRLTVV.

This chain links TRBV6-2 or TRBV6-3 with TRBJ2-7; the D gene is possibly TRBD1 (6 bases). The V end was cut by 7 bases, the J end by 3 bases, with 19 bases between. This CDR3 contains 15 residues. The germline V gene has CDR1 MNHEY and CDR2 SVGEGT. CDR3 DNA: TGTGCCAGCACCCAGACTTTCACAGGGCACTACGAGCAGTACGTC. Its protein product is CASTQTFTGHYEQYV.

The chain couples TRBV11-1 to TRBJ2-1, with D maybe TRBD1 (6 bases). The CDR3 is made up of 15 amino acids. CDR1 is SGHAT, CDR2 FQDESV, per germline (reference sequence). The germline V and J ends were trimmed by 2 bases and 6 bases, with 14 bases remaining between them. The CDR3 spells CASSLLGAEGNEQFF. CDR3 in DNA: TGTGCCAGCAGCTTATTGGGGGCCGAGGGCAATGAGCAGTTCTTC.

This chain links TRBV5-1 with TRBJ2-3, with TRBD2 matching over 10 bases. V lost 2 bases to trimming and J lost 2 bases; unmatched junction nucleotides: 11. The CDR3 consists of 18 residues. Germline V lookup: CDR1 SGHRS, CDR2 YFSETQ. The CDR3: CASSFLPMGTSVTDTQYF. The CDR3 bases are TGCGCCAGCAGCTTCCTGCCGATGGGGACTAGCGTCACAGATACGCAGTATTTT. Full variable domain (remainder filled in from reference TRBV5-1 and TRBJ2-3): KAGVTQTPRYLIKTRGQQVTLSCSPISGHRSVSWYQQTPGQGLQFLFEYFSETQRNKGNFPGRFSGRQFSNSRSEMNVSTLELGDSALYLCASSFLPMGTSVTDTQYFGPGTRLTVL.

This clonotype was counted a few times. This chain joins TRBV9 and TRBJ2-2; possibly TRBD2 for D (6 bases). The CDR3 is 14 amino acids. V lost 0 bases and J 6 bases, leaving 9 bases between the germline ends. From germline, CDR1 is SGDLS and CDR2 YYNGEE. Here the CDR3 reads CASSVGGGAGELFF. CDR3 sequence (DNA): TGTGCCAGCAGCGTAGGGGGCGGGGCCGGGGAGCTGTTTTTT.

The chain uses TRBV18 and TRBJ2-7, with 7 bases lining up with TRBD2. This CDR3 is built from 16 residues. The ends lost 2 bases at V and 6 bases at J; junction bases unmatched: 13. Looked up from germline, CDR1 is KGHSH and CDR2 is LQKENI. The CDR3 reads CASSPTAGTTRSEQYF. As DNA, the CDR3 is TGTGCCAGCTCACCAACCGCCGGGACTACAAGGAGCGAGCAGTACTTC.

The rearrangement links TRBV5-8 to TRBJ2-4; either TRBD1 or TRBD2 may fit D (5 bases each). This CDR3 is 13 amino acids long. The germline V gene has CDR1 SGHTS and CDR2 YDEGEE. Trimming removed 8 bases at V and 7 bases at J, with 16 bases between. This CDR3 reads CARRGVRQNIQYF. CDR3 nucleotide sequence: TGTGCCAGAAGAGGGGTTAGACAGAACATTCAGTACTTC.

This clonotype was seen a few times. This chain links TRBV7-2 with TRBJ2-1, with D hard to call. CDR3 size: 13 residues. Germline V gene lookup returns CDR1 SGHTA and CDR2 FQGNSA. Trimming cost V 2 bases and J 6 bases, with 8 bases left between them. In DNA form, the CDR3 reads TGTGCCAGCAGCTTACGGCTATCCAATGAGCAGTTCTTC. Its protein is CASSLRLSNEQFF.

The CDR3 nucleotides read TGTGCCAGCAGTTACTCGTTCGGGGGGAATCAGCCCCAGCATTTT. This translates into CASSYSFGGNQPQHF. The V gene is TRBV6-5, the J gene TRBJ1-5; D is perhaps TRBD1 (5 bases). Germline V gene sequence: CDR1 MNHEY, CDR2 SVGAGI. The CDR3 spans 15 residues. V lost 0 bases and J lost 4, with 10 bases in between.

This chain links TRBV7-2 with TRBJ1-5, with 7 bases matching TRBD1. J gave up 13 bases and V 5 bases, and 8 bases lay outside the gene matches. CDR3 length equals 12 residues. Germline V gene sequence: CDR1 SGHTA, CDR2 FQGNSA. The CDR3 reads CASSRGRDSQHF. CDR3 in DNA: TGTGCCAGCAGCCGCGGCCGGGACAGTCAGCATTTT.

This chain connects TRBV4-3 to TRBJ2-5; possible D gene TRBD2, 7 bases. Trimming removed 0 bases at V and 6 bases at J, with 17 bases between. Germline CDR1 and CDR2: LGHNA and YSLEER. The CDR3 extends over 16 amino acids. In nucleotides, the CDR3 is TGCGCCAGCAGCCAAGAAAGGGGGGGCCTCACGAAGACCCAGTACTTC. Amino acids: CASSQERGGLTKTQYF.

This clonotype was picked up a small number of times. The V and J genes are TRBV19 and TRBJ1-1, with D uncertain. The CDR3 extends over 14 amino acids. Trimming took off 2 bases at V and 5 bases at J, with 12 bases between the two ends. In germline, CDR1 is LNHDA, CDR2 SQIVND (reference sequence). CDR3 sequence: CASSINGRGTEAFF. CDR3 nucleotide sequence: TGTGCCAGTAGTATAAACGGGCGGGGAACTGAAGCTTTCTTT.

This clonotype has a handful of counts. The CDR3 protein is CASSYVQGGGSPLHF. DNA of the CDR3: TGTGCCAGCAGTTACGTCCAGGGGGGTGGTTCACCCCTCCACTTT. V usage is TRBV6-5 and J usage is TRBJ1-6, with TRBD1 matching over 7 bases. J gave up 9 bases and V 2 bases, and 7 bases lay outside the gene matches. Germline V lookup: CDR1 MNHEY, CDR2 SVGAGI. CDR3 length: 15 residues.

V is TRBV12-3 or TRBV12-4 and J is TRBJ2-3, with a weak D call TRBD2 (6 bases). The CDR3 is made up of 13 amino acids. V was pared by 5 bases and J by 7 bases, with 13 bases between. For the CDR3, the DNA is TGTGCCAGCAGTCAAGGGACTTTTAATACGCAGTATTTT. This gives the protein CASSQGTFNTQYF.

This clonotype was found once. The V gene is TRBV20-1, the J gene TRBJ1-6; TRBD1 matches at 7 bases. The CDR3 length is 17 residues. V shed 0 bases, J shed 1 base, and the junction held 6 bases outside the gene matches. Germline V gene data show CDR1 as DFQATT and CDR2 as SNEGSKA (reference sequence). The CDR3 bases are TGCAGTGCTAGAGATTGGCAGGGGGATTCCTATAATTCACCCCTCCACTTT. Amino acids: CSARDWQGDSYNSPLHF.

CDR3 in DNA: TGCAGTGCTACCACTAGCGGGGGGGTGACAGATACGCAGTATTTT. Residues: CSATTSGGVTDTQYF. The chain recombines TRBV20-1 with TRBJ2-3; 13 nucleotides agree with TRBD2. The CDR3 contains 15 residues. CDR1 and CDR2 from the germline V gene are DFQATT and SNEGSKA (reference sequence). J gave up 3 bases and V 4 bases, and 4 bases lay outside the gene matches.

In this sample, this clonotype turned up a few times. The chain has TRBV20-1 and TRBJ2-7; D may be TRBD1 (5 bases). The CDR3 is 16 residues long. V was clipped by 4 bases and J by 2 bases, with 21 bases between them. Germline V gene sequence: CDR1 DFQATT, CDR2 SNEGSKA (reference sequence). This CDR3 reads CSAIPLGQELTYEQYF. The CDR3 region has the DNA TGCAGTGCTATCCCCCTGGGGCAGGAACTTACCTACGAGCAGTACTTC.

V is TRBV6-2 or TRBV6-3 and J is TRBJ2-7, with a possible D match to TRBD1 (5 bases). CDR1 and CDR2 from the germline V gene are MNHEY and SVGEGT. Trimming shortened V by 6 bases and J by 5 bases, and 11 bases separated the two germline ends. CDR3 length: 12 amino acids. The CDR3 DNA follows: TGTGCCAGCAGCCACAGGCTCCACGAGCAGTACGTC. This codes for CASSHRLHEQYV.